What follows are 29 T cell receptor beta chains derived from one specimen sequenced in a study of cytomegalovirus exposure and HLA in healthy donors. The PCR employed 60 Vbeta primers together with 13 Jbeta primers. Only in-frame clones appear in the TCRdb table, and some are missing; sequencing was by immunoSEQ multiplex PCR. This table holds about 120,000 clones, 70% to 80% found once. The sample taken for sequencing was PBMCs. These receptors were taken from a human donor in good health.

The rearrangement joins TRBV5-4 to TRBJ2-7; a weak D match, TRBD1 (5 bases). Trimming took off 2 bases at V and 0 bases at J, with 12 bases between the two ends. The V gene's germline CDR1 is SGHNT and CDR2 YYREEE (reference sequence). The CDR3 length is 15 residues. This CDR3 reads CASSFPGPLSYEQYF. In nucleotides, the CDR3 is TGTGCCAGCAGCTTTCCAGGGCCGCTCTCCTACGAGCAGTACTTC.

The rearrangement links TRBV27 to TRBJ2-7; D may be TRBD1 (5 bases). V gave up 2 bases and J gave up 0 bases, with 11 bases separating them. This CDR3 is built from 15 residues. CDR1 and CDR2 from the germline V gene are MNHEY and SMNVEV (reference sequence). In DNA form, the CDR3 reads TGTGCCAGCAGTTTACTCCCCACAGGCTCCTACGAGCAGTACTTC. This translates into CASSLLPTGSYEQYF.

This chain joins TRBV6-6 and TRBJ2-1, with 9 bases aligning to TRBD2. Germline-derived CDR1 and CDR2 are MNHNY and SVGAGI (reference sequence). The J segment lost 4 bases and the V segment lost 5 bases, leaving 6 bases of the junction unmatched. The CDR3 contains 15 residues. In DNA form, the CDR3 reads TGTGCCAGCAGTCACGCGGGGGGGGTGTACAATGAGCAGTTCTTC. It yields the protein CASSHAGGVYNEQFF.

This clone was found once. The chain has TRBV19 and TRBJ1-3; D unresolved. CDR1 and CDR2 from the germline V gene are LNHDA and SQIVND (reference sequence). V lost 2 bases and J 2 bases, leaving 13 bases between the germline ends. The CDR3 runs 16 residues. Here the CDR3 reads CASSITRPAAGNTIYF. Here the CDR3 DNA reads TGTGCCAGTAGTATAACCCGGCCGGCGGCTGGAAACACCATATATTTT.

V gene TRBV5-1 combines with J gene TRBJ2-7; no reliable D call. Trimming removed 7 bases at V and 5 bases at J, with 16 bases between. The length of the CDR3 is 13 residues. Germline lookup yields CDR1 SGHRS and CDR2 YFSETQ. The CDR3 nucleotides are TGCGCCAGCTCCTTTCTGGGCAGGAACGAGCAGTACTTC. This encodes CASSFLGRNEQYF.

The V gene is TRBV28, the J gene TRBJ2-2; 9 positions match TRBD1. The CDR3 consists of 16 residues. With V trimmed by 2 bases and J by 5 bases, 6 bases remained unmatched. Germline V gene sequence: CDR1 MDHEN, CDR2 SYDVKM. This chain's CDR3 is CASSLRTGTGTGELFF. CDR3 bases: TGTGCCAGCAGTTTACGGACCGGGACAGGGACCGGGGAGCTGTTTTTT.

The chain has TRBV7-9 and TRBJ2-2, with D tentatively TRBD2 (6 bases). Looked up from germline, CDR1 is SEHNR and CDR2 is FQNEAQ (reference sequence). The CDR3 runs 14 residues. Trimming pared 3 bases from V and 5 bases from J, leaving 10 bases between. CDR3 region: CASSFSAGTGELFF. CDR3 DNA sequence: TGTGCCAGCAGCTTTTCGGCGGGGACCGGGGAGCTGTTTTTT.

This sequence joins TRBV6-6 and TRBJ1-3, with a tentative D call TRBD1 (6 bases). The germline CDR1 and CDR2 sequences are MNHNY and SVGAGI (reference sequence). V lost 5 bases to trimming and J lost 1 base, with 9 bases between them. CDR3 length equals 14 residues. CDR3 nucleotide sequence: TGTGCCAGCAGTAAACAGGGTTCTGGAAACACCATATATTTT. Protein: CASSKQGSGNTIYF.

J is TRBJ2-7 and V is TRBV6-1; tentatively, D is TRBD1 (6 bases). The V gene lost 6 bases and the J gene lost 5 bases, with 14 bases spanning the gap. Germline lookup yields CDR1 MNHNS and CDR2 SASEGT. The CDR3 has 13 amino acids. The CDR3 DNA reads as TGTGCCAGCAGGGTTGGACAGCTCGACGAGCAGTACTTC. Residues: CASRVGQLDEQYF.

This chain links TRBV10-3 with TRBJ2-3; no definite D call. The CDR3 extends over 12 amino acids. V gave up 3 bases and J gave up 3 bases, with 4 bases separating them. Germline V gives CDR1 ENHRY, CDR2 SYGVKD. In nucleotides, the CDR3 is TGTGCCATCAGTGACGGTACAGATACGCAGTATTTT. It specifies CAISDGTDTQYF.

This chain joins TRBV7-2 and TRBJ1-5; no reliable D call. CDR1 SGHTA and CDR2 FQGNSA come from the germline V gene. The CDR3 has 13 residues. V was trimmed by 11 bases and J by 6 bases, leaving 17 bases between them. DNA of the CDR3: TGTGCCGACGAGGCGGGGATAGGTCAGCCCCAGCATTTT. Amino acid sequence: CADEAGIGQPQHF.

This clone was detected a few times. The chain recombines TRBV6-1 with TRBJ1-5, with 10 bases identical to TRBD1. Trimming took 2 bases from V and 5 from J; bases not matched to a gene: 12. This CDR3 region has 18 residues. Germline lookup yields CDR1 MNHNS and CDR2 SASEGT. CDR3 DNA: TGTGCCAGCAGTGAATTCGCTTGGGCTGGGACAGGGGATCAGCCCCAGCATTTT. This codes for CASSEFAWAGTGDQPQHF.

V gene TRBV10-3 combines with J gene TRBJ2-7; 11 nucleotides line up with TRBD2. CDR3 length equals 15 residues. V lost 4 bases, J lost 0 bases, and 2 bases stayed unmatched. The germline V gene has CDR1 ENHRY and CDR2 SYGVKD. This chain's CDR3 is CAISAGTSGSYEQYF. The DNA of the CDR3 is TGTGCCATCAGTGCTGGGACTAGCGGCTCCTACGAGCAGTACTTC.

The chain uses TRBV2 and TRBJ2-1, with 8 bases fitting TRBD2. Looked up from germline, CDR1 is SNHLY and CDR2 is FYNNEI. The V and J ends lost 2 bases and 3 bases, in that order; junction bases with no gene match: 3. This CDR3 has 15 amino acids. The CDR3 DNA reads TGTGCCAGCAGTGAAAGCGGGGGAGACTACAATGAGCAGTTCTTC. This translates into CASSESGGDYNEQFF.

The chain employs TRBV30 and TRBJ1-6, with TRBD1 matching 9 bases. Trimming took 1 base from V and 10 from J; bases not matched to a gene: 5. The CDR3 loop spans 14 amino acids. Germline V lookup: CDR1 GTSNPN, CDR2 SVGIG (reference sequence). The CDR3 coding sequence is TGTGCCTGGAGTGGGGGACAGGGAATATCACCCCTCCACTTT. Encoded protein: CAWSGGQGISPLHF.

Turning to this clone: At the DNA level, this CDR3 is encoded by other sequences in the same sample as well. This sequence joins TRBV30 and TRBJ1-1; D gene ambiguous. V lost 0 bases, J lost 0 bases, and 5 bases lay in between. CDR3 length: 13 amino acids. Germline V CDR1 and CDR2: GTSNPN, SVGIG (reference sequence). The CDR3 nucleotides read TGTGCCTGGAGTGTAGCCGTGAACACTGAAGCTTTCTTT. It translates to CAWSVAVNTEAFF.

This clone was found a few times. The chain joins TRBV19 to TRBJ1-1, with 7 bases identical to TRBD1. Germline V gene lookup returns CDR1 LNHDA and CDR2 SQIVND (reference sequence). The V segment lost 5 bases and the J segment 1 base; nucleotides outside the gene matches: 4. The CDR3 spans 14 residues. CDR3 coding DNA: TGTGCCAGTAGTTACAGGGGTGAGAACACTGAAGCTTTCTTT. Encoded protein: CASSYRGENTEAFF.

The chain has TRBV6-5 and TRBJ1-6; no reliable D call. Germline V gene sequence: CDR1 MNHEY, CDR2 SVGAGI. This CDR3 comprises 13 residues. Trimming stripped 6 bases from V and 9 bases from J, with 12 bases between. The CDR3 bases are TGTGCCAGCAGAGGGTCGCGGGCTTCACCCCTCCACTTT. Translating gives CASRGSRASPLHF.

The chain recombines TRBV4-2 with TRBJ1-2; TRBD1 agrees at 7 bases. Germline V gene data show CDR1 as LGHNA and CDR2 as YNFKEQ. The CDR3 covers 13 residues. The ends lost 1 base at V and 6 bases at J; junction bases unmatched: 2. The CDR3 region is CASSQVTGDGYTF. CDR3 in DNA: TGTGCCAGCAGCCAAGTAACAGGGGATGGCTACACCTTC.

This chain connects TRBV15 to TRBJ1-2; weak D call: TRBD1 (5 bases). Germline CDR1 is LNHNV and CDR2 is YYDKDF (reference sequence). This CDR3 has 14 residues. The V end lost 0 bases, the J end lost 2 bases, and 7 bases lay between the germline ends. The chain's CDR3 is CATSRDRQNYGYTF. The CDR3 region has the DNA TGTGCCACCAGCAGAGATAGACAGAACTATGGCTACACCTTC. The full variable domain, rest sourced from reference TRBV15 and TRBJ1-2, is DAMVIQNPRYQVTQFGKPVTLSCSQTLNHNVMYWYQQKSSQAPKLLFHYYDKDFNNEADTPDNFQSRRPNTSFCFLDIRSPGLGDTAMYLCATSRDRQNYGYTFGSGTRLTVV.

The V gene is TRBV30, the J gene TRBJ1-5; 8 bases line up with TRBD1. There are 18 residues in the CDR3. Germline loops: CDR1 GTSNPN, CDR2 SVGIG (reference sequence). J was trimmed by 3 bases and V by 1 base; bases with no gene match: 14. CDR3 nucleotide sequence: TGTGCCTGGAGTGCCTCGGACAGGGCGAGGATGAACAATCAGCCCCAGCATTTT. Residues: CAWSASDRARMNNQPQHF.

CDR3 sequence: CSARQDFRGELFF. For the CDR3, the DNA is TGCAGCGCACGACAGGATTTTCGCGGGGAGCTGTTTTTT. The chain uses TRBV29-1 and TRBJ2-2; D possibly corresponds to TRBD1 (6 bases). From germline, CDR1 is SQVTM and CDR2 ANQGSEA. The germline V and J ends were trimmed by 7 bases and 7 bases, with 16 bases remaining between them. The CDR3 totals 13 residues.

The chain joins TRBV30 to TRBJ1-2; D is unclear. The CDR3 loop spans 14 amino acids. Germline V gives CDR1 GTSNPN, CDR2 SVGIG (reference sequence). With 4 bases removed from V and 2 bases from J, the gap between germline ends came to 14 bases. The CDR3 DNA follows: TGTGCCTGGACCTCGCGGGCCTCCAACTATGGCTACACCTTC. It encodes CAWTSRASNYGYTF.

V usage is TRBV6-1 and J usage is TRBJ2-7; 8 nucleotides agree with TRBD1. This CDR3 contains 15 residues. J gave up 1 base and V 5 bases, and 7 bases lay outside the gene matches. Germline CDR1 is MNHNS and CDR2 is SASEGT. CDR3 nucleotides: TGTGCCAGCAGTCGATCCGGGACAGGTTCCTACGAGCAGTACTTC. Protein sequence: CASSRSGTGSYEQYF.

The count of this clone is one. For the CDR3, the DNA is TGTGCCAGCAGTTTGGGTAGAGTGAACAGGGCTAATGAAAAACTGTTTTTT. Its translation: CASSLGRVNRANEKLFF. J is TRBJ1-4 and V is TRBV28; a weak D match, TRBD1 (6 bases). V lost 3 bases, J lost 3 bases, and 17 bases lay in between. Germline V gene lookup returns CDR1 MDHEN and CDR2 SYDVKM. The length of the CDR3 is 17 residues.

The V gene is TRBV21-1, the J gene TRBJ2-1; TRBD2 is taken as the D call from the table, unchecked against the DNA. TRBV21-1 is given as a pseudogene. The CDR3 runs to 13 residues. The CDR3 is CASSKVSAVEQFF. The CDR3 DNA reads TGTGCCAGCAGCAAAGTCTCTGCGGTCGAGCAGTTCTTC.

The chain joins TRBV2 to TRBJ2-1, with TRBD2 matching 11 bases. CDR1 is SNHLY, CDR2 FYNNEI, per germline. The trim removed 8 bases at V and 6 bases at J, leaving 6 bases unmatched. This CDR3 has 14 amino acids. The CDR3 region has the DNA TGTGCCAGCTTCCCCGGGACTAGCGGCAATGAGCAGTTCTTC. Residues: CASFPGTSGNEQFF.

The CDR3 sequence is CASSRTGRKTGELFF. Written as DNA, the CDR3 is TGTGCCAGTAGCCGTACAGGGCGAAAGACCGGGGAGCTGTTTTTT. The chain joins TRBV19 to TRBJ2-2; possible D gene TRBD1, 6 bases. CDR3 length: 15 amino acids. Trimming shortened V by 6 bases and J by 5 bases, and 16 bases separated the two germline ends. Germline V CDR1 and CDR2: LNHDA, SQIVND (reference sequence).

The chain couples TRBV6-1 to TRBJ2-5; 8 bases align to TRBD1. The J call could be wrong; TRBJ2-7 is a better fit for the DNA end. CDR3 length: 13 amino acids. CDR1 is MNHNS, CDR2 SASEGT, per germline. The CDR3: CASRGQESYEQYF. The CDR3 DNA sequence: TGTGCCAGCAGGGGACAGGAATCCTACGAGCAGTACTTC.